This T cell receptor beta chain was sequenced in a study of T cell responses to AZD1222 COVID-19 vaccine. Findings and caveats of the study: Most donors were white British, females outnumbered males, and clonal diversity was possibly underestimated. Baseline testing showed seropositivity in only six or seven AZD1222 recipients.

Of note for this clone: Its target is not known.

TCRdb's copy holds only in-frame clones and misses some; the assay was immunoSEQ multiplex PCR. This sample has about 100,000 clones, with roughly 87% found just once. The ends were cut back, 4 bases at V and 4 bases at J, with 17 bases in the middle. This CDR3 has 15 residues. Germline CDR1 is WNHNN and CDR2 is SYGVQD (reference sequence). The source was peripheral blood, collected on day 0 of AZD1222 vaccination. The clonotype comes from an adult in good health. The chain combines TRBV10-1 with TRBJ2-7, with D possibly TRBD1 on 6 matching bases. The CDR3 loop reads CASSGTGTSLYEQYF. CDR3 bases: TGCGCCAGCAGTGGGACCGGGACAAGCCTATACGAGCAGTACTTC.